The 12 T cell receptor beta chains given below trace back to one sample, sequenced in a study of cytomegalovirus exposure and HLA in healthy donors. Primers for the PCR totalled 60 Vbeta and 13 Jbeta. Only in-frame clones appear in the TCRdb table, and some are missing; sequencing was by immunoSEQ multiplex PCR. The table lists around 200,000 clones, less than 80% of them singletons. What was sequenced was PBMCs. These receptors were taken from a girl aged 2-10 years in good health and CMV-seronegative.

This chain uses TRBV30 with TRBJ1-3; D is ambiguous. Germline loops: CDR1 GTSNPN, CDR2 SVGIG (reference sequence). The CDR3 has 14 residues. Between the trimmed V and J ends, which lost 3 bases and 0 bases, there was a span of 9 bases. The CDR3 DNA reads TGTGCCTGGAGAGCCATAAGCTCTGGAAACACCATATATTTT. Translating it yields CAWRAISSGNTIYF.

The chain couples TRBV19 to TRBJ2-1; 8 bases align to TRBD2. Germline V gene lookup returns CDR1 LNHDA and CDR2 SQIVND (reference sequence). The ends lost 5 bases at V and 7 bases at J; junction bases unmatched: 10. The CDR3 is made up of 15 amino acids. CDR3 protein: CASSPGTRGANEQFF. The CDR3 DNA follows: TGTGCCAGTAGTCCCGGGACTAGGGGGGCTAATGAGCAGTTCTTC.

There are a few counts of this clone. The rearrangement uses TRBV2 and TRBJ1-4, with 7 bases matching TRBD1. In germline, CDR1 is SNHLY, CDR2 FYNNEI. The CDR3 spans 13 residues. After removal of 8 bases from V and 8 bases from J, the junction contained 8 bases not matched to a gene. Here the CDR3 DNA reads TGTGCCAGCGAAAGAGGGGGCAAGGAAAAACTGTTTTTT. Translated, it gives CASERGGKEKLFF.

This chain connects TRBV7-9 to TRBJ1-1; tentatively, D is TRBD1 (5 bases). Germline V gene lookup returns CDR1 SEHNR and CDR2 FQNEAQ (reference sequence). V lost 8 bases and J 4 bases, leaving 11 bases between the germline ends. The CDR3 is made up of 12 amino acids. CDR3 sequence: CASERGGTEAFF. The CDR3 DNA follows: TGTGCCAGCGAACGGGGGGGCACTGAAGCTTTCTTT.

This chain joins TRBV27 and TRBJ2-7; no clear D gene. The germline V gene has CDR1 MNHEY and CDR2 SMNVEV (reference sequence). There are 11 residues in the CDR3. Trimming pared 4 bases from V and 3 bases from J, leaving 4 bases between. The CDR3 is CASSSYYEQYF. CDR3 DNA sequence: TGTGCCAGCAGTTCGTACTACGAGCAGTACTTC.

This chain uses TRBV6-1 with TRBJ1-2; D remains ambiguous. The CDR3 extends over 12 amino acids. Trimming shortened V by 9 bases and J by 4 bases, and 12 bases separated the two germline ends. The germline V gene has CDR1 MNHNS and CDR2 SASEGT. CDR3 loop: CASLGESYGYTF. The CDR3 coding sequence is TGTGCCAGTTTAGGAGAGAGCTATGGCTACACCTTC.

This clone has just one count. CDR3 protein: CASSVTGWSSEAFF. In DNA form, the CDR3 reads TGTGCCAGCAGTGTGACAGGTTGGAGCTCTGAAGCTTTCTTT. The rearrangement uses TRBV25-1 and TRBJ1-1, with D possibly matching TRBD1 (6 bases). Germline CDR1 reads MGHDK; CDR2 reads SYGVNS. The CDR3 runs 14 residues. V dropped 4 bases and J dropped 6 bases, with 15 bases sitting between them.

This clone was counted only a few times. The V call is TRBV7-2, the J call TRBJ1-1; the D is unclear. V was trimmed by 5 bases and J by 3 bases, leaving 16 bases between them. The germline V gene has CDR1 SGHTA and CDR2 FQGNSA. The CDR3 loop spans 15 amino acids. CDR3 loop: CASSPQTPVYTEAFF. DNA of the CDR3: TGTGCCAGCAGCCCGCAGACACCCGTTTACACTGAAGCTTTCTTT.

The CDR3 coding sequence is TGTGCCAGCAGCGCTATCACCGGCTATGGCTACACCTTC. Protein sequence: CASSAITGYGYTF. The chain combines TRBV9 with TRBJ1-2; D remains unclear. The CDR3 is 13 amino acids. V was pared by 3 bases and J by 4 bases, with 10 bases between. Germline-derived CDR1 and CDR2 are SGDLS and YYNGEE.

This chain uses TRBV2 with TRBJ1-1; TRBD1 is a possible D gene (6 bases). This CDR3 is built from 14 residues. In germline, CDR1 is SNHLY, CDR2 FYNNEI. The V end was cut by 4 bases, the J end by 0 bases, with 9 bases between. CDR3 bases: TGTGCCAGCAGTGGCGGACAGCTGAACACTGAAGCTTTCTTT. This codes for CASSGGQLNTEAFF.

The CDR3: CASSVGRGQGHEQYF. CDR3 nucleotide sequence: TGCGCCAGCAGCGTTGGGAGGGGACAGGGGCACGAGCAGTACTTC. The V call is TRBV5-1, the J call TRBJ2-7, with 10 bases lining up with TRBD1. This CDR3 is built from 15 residues. The germline V gene has CDR1 SGHRS and CDR2 YFSETQ. The V gene end was trimmed by 4 bases and the J gene end by 5 bases; junction bases not matched to a gene: 9.

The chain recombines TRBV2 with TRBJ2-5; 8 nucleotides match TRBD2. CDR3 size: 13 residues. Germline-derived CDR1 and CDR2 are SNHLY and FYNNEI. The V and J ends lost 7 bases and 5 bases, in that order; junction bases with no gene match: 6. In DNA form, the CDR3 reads TGTGCCAGCACCGGACTAGCCCCTGAGACCCAGTACTTC. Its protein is CASTGLAPETQYF.